This T cell receptor (beta chain) is from a study of shared clonotypes between healthy human individuals. For the study at large: CD4 naive and CD4 memory each took three plates per donor, while CD8 naive took two and CD8 memory one.

This clone showed up just once. The antigen is undetermined. Using immunoSEQ multiplex PCR, the repertoire was profiled, and TCRdb retains in-frame clones only, with some absent. The sample comprises approximately 500,000 clones, almost 97% of which are singletons, and less than 0.06% rests with the top ten. The CDR3 is made up of 14 amino acids. Germline-derived CDR1 and CDR2 are MGHDK and SYGVNS. The J segment lost 6 bases and the V segment lost 5 bases, leaving 8 bases of the junction unmatched. Points from the study as a whole: Genetic and exposure-history diversity was limited by the small donor number. Only blood was sampled; tissue repertoires likely differ. Despite large depth, sorted-subset datasets appeared incompletely sequenced.

The chain combines TRBV25-1 with TRBJ2-7, with TRBD1 identical over 9 bases. The specimen was naive CD4+ T cells sorted from blood. The subset was: CD45RA+ positively selected. The receptor was isolated from a young woman in good health. The chain's CDR3 is CASSSRDRAREQYF. DNA for the CDR3: TGTGCCAGCAGTAGCCGGGACAGGGCACGCGAGCAGTACTTC.